This T cell receptor (beta chain) was captured by sequencing in a study of shared clonotypes between healthy human individuals. Looking at the study overall: The cohort comprised a couple of women and a few men. Their ages spanned 18 to 49 years. Whole-study findings and limits: Among donors, sharing of clonotypes was expected to be affected by sequencing depth.

Germline values: CDR1 MDHEN, CDR2 SYDVKM. The CDR3 is 17 residues long. V shed 4 bases and J shed 0 bases, with 18 bases lying between them. Investigators spread the genomic DNA of each subset evenly over several immunoSEQ plates. Assay used: immunoSEQ multiplex PCR; TCRdb lists only in-frame clones, some missing. The table lists around 530,000 clones, just over 75% of them singletons. On this clone itself: The antigen is unknown.

This receptor was identified in a woman in her forties in good health. Some clones in this sample may be carry-over from other donors' samples. Input material: PBMCs. The J gene is TRBJ1-1, the V gene TRBV28; D not resolved. Here the CDR3 reads CASSSLGKALMNTEAFF. CDR3 sequence (DNA): TGTGCCAGCAGTTCCCTTGGGAAGGCCCTCATGAACACTGAAGCTTTCTTT. Full variable domain (remainder filled in from reference TRBV28 and TRBJ1-1): DVKVTQSSRYLVKRTGEKVFLECVQDMDHENMFWYRQDPGLGLRLIYFSYDVKMKEKGDIPEGYSVSREKKERFSLILESASTNQTSMYLCASSSLGKALMNTEAFFGQGTRLTVV.